The rows below give T cell receptor beta chains drawn from one sample of a study of CD8+CD57+ T cells in acquired aplastic anemia. A single record per CDR3 protein comes from TCRdb applying MiXCR to the reads. Among 200,000 or so distinct CDR3 sequences listed, 65% were seen once. Input material: sorted CD4+, CD8+, or CD8+CD57+ T cells (not recorded which) from PBMCs. The source of these receptors is a human donor with aplastic anemia. Each CDR3 is given with its conserved first and last residue. The D gene is left open where the match is weak. Clone size is stated in some rows and not others, as once, few, many or a class when expanded.

-,TRBV7-7,-,TRBJ2-6,CASSLDFGANVLTF,TGTGCTAGCAGCTTAGATTTTGGGGCCAACGTCCTGACTTTC
few,TRBV12-3/TRBV12-4,TRBD1,TRBJ1-2,CASSLTGDGYTF,TGTGCCAGCAGTTTGACAGGGGATGGCTACACCTTC
-,TRBV7-9,TRBD2,TRBJ2-2,CASSLADTSGRNTGELFF,TGTGCCAGCAGCTTAGCAGATACTAGCGGAAGGAACACCGGGGAGCTGTTTTTT
-,TRBV12-3/TRBV12-4,-,TRBJ2-7,CASSFRAGGGRGEQYF,TGTGCCAGCAGTTTTCGGGCAGGGGGCGGGAGAGGCGAGCAGTACTTC
many,TRBV5-1,-,TRBJ1-1,CASSPGTEAFF,TGCGCCAGCAGTCCCGGTACTGAAGCTTTCTTT
-,TRBV24-1,-,TRBJ1-6,CATSDPLHF,TGTGCCACCAGTGATCCCCTCCACTTT
-,TRBV20-1,TRBD1,TRBJ1-4,CSAGRTGIQLFF,TGCAGTGCTGGAAGGACAGGGATTCAACTGTTTTTT
-,TRBV2,-,TRBJ1-6,CASSEGAGNSPLHF,TGTGCCAGCAGTGAAGGTGCAGGCAATTCACCCCTCCACTTT
-,TRBV12-3/TRBV12-4,TRBD1,TRBJ1-1,CASSLRGQGTEAFF,TGTGCCAGCAGTTTACGGGGACAGGGCACTGAAGCTTTCTTT
-,TRBV5-1,-,TRBJ2-7,CASSTETWELYEQYF,TGCGCCAGCAGCACGGAGACGTGGGAACTTTACGAGCAGTACTTC
-,TRBV5-5,TRBD1,TRBJ2-1,CASSNRQGGTYNEQFF,TGTGCCAGCAGCAACCGACAGGGCGGAACGTACAATGAGCAGTTCTTC
-,TRBV20-1,-,TRBJ2-3,CSALEGRGDTQYF,TGCAGTGCTCTGGAGGGGCGGGGAGATACGCAGTATTTT
once,TRBV9,TRBD1,TRBJ2-1,CASSVGQGLNEQFF,TGTGCCAGCAGCGTGGGACAGGGGTTGAATGAGCAGTTCTTC
many,TRBV9,TRBD1,TRBJ2-2,CASSIGGEGSGELFF,TGTGCCAGCAGTATAGGGGGCGAAGGATCCGGGGAGCTGTTTTTT
-,TRBV7-3,TRBD1,TRBJ1-2,CASSLEGQGYTF,TGTGCCAGCAGCTTAGAGGGACAGGGCTACACCTTC
once,TRBV20-1,-,TRBJ1-2,CSASVNNYGYTF,TGCAGTGCGTCAGTAAATAACTATGGCTACACCTTC
few,TRBV19,TRBD1,TRBJ1-2,CASSLGTGLGYTF,TGTGCCAGTAGCCTAGGGACAGGGCTTGGCTACACCTTC
-,TRBV19,TRBD2,TRBJ2-3,CASSMGGDTDTQYF,TGTGCCAGCAGTATGGGGGGGGACACAGATACGCAGTATTTT
many,TRBV4-1,TRBD1,TRBJ1-6,CASQETGTNSPLHF,TGCGCCAGCCAGGAGACAGGGACGAATTCACCCCTCCACTTT
-,TRBV15,TRBD1,TRBJ2-7,CATSSSRSGQGGGEQYF,TGTGCCACCAGCAGCTCCAGGTCGGGACAGGGGGGGGGCGAGCAGTACTTC
-,TRBV6-5,TRBD1,TRBJ1-1,CASSRQGSGYTEAFF,TGTGCCAGCAGTCGACAGGGATCGGGGTACACTGAAGCTTTCTTT
-,TRBV7-2,-,TRBJ2-7,CASRNPGGDYEQYF,TGTGCCAGCAGAAATCCAGGGGGGGACTACGAGCAGTACTTC
-,TRBV10-1,-,TRBJ1-1,CASRPSGGTGEAFF,TGCGCCAGCAGACCGTCGGGTGGGACCGGGGAAGCTTTCTTT
-,TRBV20-1,-,TRBJ2-7,CSARDLMAGGVSYEQYF,TGCAGTGCTAGAGATCTAATGGCAGGAGGTGTGTCCTACGAGCAGTACTTC
-,TRBV5-1,-,TRBJ2-7,CASSLVAFEEQYF,TGCGCCAGCAGCTTGGTTGCATTCGAGGAGCAGTACTTC
-,TRBV20-1,-,TRBJ2-1,CSASPLVGGEQFF,TGCAGTGCTTCCCCCTTAGTGGGGGGTGAGCAGTTCTTC
-,TRBV7-2,-,TRBJ2-2,CASSATGGGSGELFF,TGTGCCAGCAGTGCCACAGGGGGAGGGTCCGGGGAGCTGTTTTTT
-,TRBV27,TRBD1,TRBJ2-3,CASSLLPNRGSTDTQYF,TGTGCCAGCAGTTTACTTCCCAACAGGGGTTCTACAGATACGCAGTATTTT
-,TRBV19,-,TRBJ2-7,CATKDRYEQYF,TGTGCCACCAAGGACAGATACGAGCAGTACTTC
many,TRBV7-3,TRBD1,TRBJ2-2,CASSLKPLFQGADGELFF,TGTGCCAGCAGCTTAAAGCCTTTATTTCAGGGGGCAGACGGGGAGCTGTTTTTT
-,TRBV24-1,-,TRBJ2-7,CATSLGGKCEQCF,TGTGCCACCAGTCTCGGGGGAAAATGCGAGCAGTGCTTC
many,TRBV15,-,TRBJ1-4,CATGGGVLLGEKLFF,TGTGCCACGGGCGGTGGGGTACTCTTGGGTGAAAAACTGTTTTTT
once,TRBV2,-,TRBJ2-7,CASRYEGDEQYF,TGTGCCAGCAGATACGAGGGAGACGAGCAGTACTTC
-,TRBV28,-,TRBJ1-6,CASSFRQLNSPLHF,TGTGCCAGCAGTTTTCGACAGCTAAATTCACCCCTCCACTTT
few,TRBV12-3/TRBV12-4,TRBD1,TRBJ1-6,CASSLGTGPLHF,TGTGCCAGCAGTTTAGGGACAGGACCCCTCCACTTT
-,TRBV7-3,TRBD2,TRBJ2-5,CASSLTGGGLGETQYF,TGTGCCAGCAGCTTAACGGGCGGGGGGCTGGGAGAGACCCAGTACTTC
-,TRBV19,TRBD1,TRBJ1-5,CASSTTGVTQPQHF,TGTGCCAGTAGTACAACAGGGGTAACACAGCCCCAGCATTTT
-,TRBV10-3,-,TRBJ1-2,CATRQSNYGYTF,TGTGCCACCAGACAGTCTAACTATGGCTACACCTTC
-,TRBV19,-,TRBJ1-1,CASSGDLNTEAFF,TGTGCCAGCTCGGGGGACCTGAACACTGAAGCTTTCTTT
-,TRBV20-1,-,TRBJ1-2,CSARDWGLDYGYTF,TGCAGTGCTAGAGATTGGGGTTTGGACTATGGCTACACCTTC
few,TRBV15,-,TRBJ2-7,CATSRGSNYEQYF,TGTGCCACCAGCAGAGGATCAAACTACGAGCAGTACTTC
-,TRBV19,TRBD1,TRBJ1-3,CASTYGQGRNTIYF,TGTGCCAGTACCTATGGACAGGGGCGAAACACCATATATTTT
-,TRBV7-3,-,TRBJ2-7,CASSLRWGEDEQYF,TGTGCCAGCAGCCTTCGGTGGGGCGAGGACGAGCAGTACTTC
-,TRBV10-3,-,TRBJ2-7,CAISVAETYEQYF,TGTGCCATCAGTGTTGCGGAAACCTACGAGCAGTACTTC
-,TRBV2,TRBD1,TRBJ2-1,CASRPGGSGSYNEQFF,TGTGCCAGCAGGCCAGGGGGTAGTGGCTCCTACAATGAGCAGTTCTTC
few,TRBV20-1,TRBD2,TRBJ2-1,CSARGLAANNEQFF,TGCAGTGCTAGAGGACTAGCGGCCAACAATGAGCAGTTCTTC
-,TRBV5-1,TRBD1,TRBJ1-1,CASSLLGTGGTEAFF,TGCGCCAGCAGCCTGCTCGGGACAGGAGGGACTGAAGCTTTCTTT
-,TRBV7-2,-,TRBJ2-2,CASSYTLIAGELFF,TGTGCCAGCAGCTATACTCTTATCGCCGGGGAGCTGTTTTTT
few,TRBV11-2,TRBD2,TRBJ2-4,CASSYSGGGAKNIQYF,TGTGCCAGCAGCTATAGCGGGGGGGGGGCCAAAAACATTCAGTACTTC
-,TRBV15,-,TRBJ2-1,CATSRDRDFSFYNEQFF,TGTGCCACCAGCAGAGATCGGGACTTCAGCTTCTACAATGAGCAGTTCTTC
-,TRBV5-8,-,TRBJ1-2,CASSLRPDDYGYTF,TGTGCCAGCAGCCTGAGACCAGACGACTATGGCTACACCTTC
-,TRBV4-1,-,TRBJ1-6,CASSFRQSSYNSPLHF,TGCGCCAGCAGCTTCCGACAGAGCTCCTATAATTCACCCCTCCACTTT